This TCR beta chain was identified during a study of shared clonotypes between healthy human individuals. As for this clone: The antigen is unknown.

The CDR3 extends over 15 amino acids. Per the germline V gene, CDR1 is MNHNS and CDR2 is SASEGT. Trimming cost V 6 bases and J 2 bases, with 14 bases left between them. Sequencing used immunoSEQ multiplex PCR; TCRdb keeps in-frame clones, though not all of them. The sample records about 1 million clones, around four fifths being singletons. Study-level results: The represented genetic and exposure-history diversity was limited by the small number of donors.

Sequencing was performed on memory CD4+ T cells sorted from blood. Indicated subset: CD45RA-negative fraction. The chain combines TRBV6-1 with TRBJ1-3; D may be TRBD1 (6 bases). This sequence was found in a man aged 18 to 35 in good health. CDR3 in amino acids: CASRRPGQAGNTIYF. The CDR3 DNA reads TGTGCCAGCAGAAGACCGGGACAAGCTGGAAACACCATATATTTT.